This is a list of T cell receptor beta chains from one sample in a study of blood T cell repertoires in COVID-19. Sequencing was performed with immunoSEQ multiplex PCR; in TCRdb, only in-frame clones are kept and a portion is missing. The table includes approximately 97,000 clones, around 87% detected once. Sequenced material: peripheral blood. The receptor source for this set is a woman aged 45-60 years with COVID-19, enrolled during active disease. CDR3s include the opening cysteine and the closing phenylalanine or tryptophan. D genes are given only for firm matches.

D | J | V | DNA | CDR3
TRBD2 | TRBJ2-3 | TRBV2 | TGTGCCAGCAGCGCCACTAGCGGGGTTTCAGATACGCAGTATTTT | CASSATSGVSDTQYF
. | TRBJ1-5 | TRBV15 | TGTGCCACCAGCAGAGATAGAGGTCAGCCCCAGCATTTT | CATSRDRGQPQHF
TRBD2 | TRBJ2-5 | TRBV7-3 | TGTGCCAGCAGCTTACTAGCGGGGTACCAAGAGACCCAGTACTTC | CASSLLAGYQETQYF
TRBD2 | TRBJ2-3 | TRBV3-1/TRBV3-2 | TGTGCCAGCACCTCCGGTGGGCGGGGGGAGATGCGTACGCAGTATTTT | CASTSGGRGEMRTQYF
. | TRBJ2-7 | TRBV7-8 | TGTGCCAGCCGGGCTGGGAGGACCGACTACGAGCAGTACTTC | CASRAGRTDYEQYF
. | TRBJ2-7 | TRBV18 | TGTGCCAGCTCCCCAACTGACTCCTACGAGCAGTACTTC | CASSPTDSYEQYF
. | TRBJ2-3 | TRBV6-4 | TGTGCCAGCAGCGCTAGCGTTACAGATACGCAGTATTTT | CASSASVTDTQYF
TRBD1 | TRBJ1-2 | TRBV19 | TGTGCCAGTAGTATCCGGACAGGGGAAGGCTACACCTTC | CASSIRTGEGYTF
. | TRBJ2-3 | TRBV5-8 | TGTGCCAGCAGCTTGGATCCTAGTAGAGATACGCAGTATTTT | CASSLDPSRDTQYF
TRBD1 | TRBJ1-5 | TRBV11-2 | TGTGCCAGCAGCCCCGGGACAGTGCGGCAGCCCCAGCATTTT | CASSPGTVRQPQHF
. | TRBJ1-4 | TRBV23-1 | TGCGCCAGCAGTCAACAGGGATTTAATGAAAAACTGTTTTTT | CASSQQGFNEKLFF